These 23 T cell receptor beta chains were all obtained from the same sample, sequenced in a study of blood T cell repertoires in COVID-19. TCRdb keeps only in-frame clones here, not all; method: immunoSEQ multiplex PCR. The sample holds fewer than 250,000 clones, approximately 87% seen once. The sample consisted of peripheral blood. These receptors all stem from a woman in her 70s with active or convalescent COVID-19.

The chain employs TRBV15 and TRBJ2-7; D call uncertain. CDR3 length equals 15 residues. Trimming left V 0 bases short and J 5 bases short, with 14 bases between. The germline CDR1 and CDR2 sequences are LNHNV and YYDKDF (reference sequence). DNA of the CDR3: TGTGCCACCAGCAGAGATTACGACCCCAGCGACGAGCAGTACTTC. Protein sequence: CATSRDYDPSDEQYF.

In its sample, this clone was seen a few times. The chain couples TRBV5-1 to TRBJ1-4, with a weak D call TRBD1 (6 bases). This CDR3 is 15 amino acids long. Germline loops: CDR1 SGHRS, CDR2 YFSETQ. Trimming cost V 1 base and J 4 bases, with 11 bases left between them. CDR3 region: CASSLYGTSNEKLFF. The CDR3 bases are TGCGCCAGCAGCTTGTATGGGACAAGTAATGAAAAACTGTTTTTT.

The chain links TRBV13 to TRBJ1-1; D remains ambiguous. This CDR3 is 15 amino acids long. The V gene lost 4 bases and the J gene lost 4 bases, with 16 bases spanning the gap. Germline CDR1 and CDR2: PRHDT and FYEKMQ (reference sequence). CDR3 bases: TGTGCCAGCAGCTCCCCGACCGGAAGAGGCACTGAAGCTTTCTTT. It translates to CASSSPTGRGTEAFF.

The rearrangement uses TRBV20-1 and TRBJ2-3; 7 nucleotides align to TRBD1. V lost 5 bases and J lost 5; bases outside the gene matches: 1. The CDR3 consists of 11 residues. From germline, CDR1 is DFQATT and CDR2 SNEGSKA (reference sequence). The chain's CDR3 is CSARTGDTQYF. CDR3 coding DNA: TGCAGTGCTCGGACAGGAGATACGCAGTATTTT.

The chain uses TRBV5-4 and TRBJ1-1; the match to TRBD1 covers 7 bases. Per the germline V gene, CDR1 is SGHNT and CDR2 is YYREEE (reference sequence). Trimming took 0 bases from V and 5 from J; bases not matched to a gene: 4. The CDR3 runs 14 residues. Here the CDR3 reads CASSLGGGRTEAFF. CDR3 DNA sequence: TGTGCCAGCAGCTTGGGAGGGGGCCGGACTGAAGCTTTCTTT.

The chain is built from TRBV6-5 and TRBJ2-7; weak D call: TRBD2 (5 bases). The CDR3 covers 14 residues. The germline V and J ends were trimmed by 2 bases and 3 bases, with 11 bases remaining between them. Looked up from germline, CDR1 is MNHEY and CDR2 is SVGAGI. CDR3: CASSYTEENYEQYF. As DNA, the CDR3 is TGTGCCAGCAGTTACACGGAGGAGAACTACGAGCAGTACTTC.

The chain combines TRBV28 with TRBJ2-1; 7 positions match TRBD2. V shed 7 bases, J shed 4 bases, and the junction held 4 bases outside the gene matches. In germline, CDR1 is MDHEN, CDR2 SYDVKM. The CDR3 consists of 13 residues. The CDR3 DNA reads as TGTGCCAGCACGGTTAGCGGGTACAATGAGCAGTTCTTC. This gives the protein CASTVSGYNEQFF.

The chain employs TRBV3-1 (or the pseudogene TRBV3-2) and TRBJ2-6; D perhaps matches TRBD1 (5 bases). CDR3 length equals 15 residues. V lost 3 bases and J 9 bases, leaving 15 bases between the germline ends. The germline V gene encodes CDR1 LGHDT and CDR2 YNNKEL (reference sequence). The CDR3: CASSHWGLGDNVLTF. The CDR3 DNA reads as TGTGCCAGCAGCCATTGGGGCCTGGGCGACAACGTCCTGACTTTC.

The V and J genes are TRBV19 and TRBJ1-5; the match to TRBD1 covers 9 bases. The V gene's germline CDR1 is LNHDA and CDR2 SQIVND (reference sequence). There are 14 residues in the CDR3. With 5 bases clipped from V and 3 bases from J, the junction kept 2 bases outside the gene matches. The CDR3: CASSGQGTNQPQHF. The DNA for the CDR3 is TGTGCCAGTAGTGGACAGGGGACCAATCAGCCCCAGCATTTT.

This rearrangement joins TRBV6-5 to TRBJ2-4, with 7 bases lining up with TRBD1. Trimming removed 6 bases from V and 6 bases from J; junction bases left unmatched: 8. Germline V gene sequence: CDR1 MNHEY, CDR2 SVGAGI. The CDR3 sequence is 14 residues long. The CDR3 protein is CASRPGTDTNIQYF. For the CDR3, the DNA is TGTGCCAGCAGACCCGGGACAGACACAAACATTCAGTACTTC.

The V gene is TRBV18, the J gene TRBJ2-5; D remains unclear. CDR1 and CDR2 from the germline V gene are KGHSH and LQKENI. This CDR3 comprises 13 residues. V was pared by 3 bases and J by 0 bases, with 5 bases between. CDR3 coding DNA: TGTGCCAGCTCACCTCTAGACCAAGAGACCCAGTACTTC. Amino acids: CASSPLDQETQYF.

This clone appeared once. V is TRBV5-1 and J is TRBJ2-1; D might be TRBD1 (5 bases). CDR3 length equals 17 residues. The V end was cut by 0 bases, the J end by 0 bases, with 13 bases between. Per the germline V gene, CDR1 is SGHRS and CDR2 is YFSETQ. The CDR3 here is CASSLGRGTDSYNEQFF. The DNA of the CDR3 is TGCGCCAGCAGCTTGGGAAGGGGAACAGACTCCTACAATGAGCAGTTCTTC.

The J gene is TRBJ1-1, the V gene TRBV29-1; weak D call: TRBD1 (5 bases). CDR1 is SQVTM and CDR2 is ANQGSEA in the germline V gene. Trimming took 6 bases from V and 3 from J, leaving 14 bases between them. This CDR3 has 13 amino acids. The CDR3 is CSVSGWVDTEAFF. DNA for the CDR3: TGCAGCGTCTCAGGGTGGGTGGACACTGAAGCTTTCTTT.

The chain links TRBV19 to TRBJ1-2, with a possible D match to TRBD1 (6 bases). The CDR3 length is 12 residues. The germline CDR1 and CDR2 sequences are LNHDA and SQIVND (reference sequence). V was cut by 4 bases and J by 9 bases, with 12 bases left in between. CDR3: CASSTEQGSYTF. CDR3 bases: TGTGCCAGTAGTACCGAACAGGGTAGCTACACCTTC. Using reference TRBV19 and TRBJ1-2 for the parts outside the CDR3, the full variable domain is DGGITQSPKYLFRKEGQNVTLSCEQNLNHDAMYWYRQDPGQGLRLIYYSQIVNDFQKGDIAEGYSVSREKKESFPLTVTSAQKNPTAFYLCASSTEQGSYTFGSGTRLTVV.

The CDR3 reads CASTSQETQYF. In DNA, the CDR3 is TGTGCCAGCACCAGCCAAGAGACCCAGTACTTC. J is TRBJ2-5 and V is TRBV2; no clear D gene. With 7 bases removed from V and 1 base from J, the gap between germline ends came to 4 bases. The CDR3 has 11 amino acids. CDR1 and CDR2 from the germline V gene are SNHLY and FYNNEI.

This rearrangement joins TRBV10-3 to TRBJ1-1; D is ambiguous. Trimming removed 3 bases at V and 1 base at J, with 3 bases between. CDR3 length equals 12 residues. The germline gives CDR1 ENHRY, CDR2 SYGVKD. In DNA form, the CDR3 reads TGTGCCATCAGTGACTGGAACACTGAAGCTTTCTTT. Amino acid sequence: CAISDWNTEAFF.

CDR3 nucleotides: TGTGCCAGCAGCTTCACTGCCAAAAACATTCAGTACTTC. Protein sequence: CASSFTAKNIQYF. V and J are TRBV5-6 and TRBJ2-4; D is ambiguous. V was cut by 2 bases and J by 1 base, with 4 bases left in between. The CDR3 extends over 13 amino acids. Per germline, CDR1 SGHDT and CDR2 YYEEEE.

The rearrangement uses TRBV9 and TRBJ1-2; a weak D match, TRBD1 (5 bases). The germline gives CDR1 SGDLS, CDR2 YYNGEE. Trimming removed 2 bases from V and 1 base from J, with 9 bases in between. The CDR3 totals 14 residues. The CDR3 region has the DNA TGTGCCAGCAGCGTTGCGGGGGGTAACTATGGCTACACCTTC. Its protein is CASSVAGGNYGYTF.

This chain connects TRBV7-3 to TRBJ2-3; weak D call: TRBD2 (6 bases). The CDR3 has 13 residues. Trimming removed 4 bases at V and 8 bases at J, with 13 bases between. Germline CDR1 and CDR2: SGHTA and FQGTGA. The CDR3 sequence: CASSSGGGFTQYF. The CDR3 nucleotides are TGTGCCAGCAGCTCTGGTGGAGGGTTTACGCAGTATTTT.

CDR3 region: CASSPPKPEETQYF. Here the CDR3 DNA reads TGTGCCAGCTCACCACCGAAACCAGAAGAGACCCAGTACTTC. The chain employs TRBV18 and TRBJ2-5; D is unresolved. Trimming stripped 0 bases from V and 3 bases from J, with 8 bases between. The CDR3 is 14 amino acids. CDR1 is KGHSH, CDR2 LQKENI, per germline.

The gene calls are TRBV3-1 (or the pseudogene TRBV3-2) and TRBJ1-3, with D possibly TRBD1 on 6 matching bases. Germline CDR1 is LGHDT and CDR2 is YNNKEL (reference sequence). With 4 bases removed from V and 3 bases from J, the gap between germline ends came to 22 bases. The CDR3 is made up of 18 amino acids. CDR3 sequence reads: CASSLSSGKTGSGNTIYF. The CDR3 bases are TGTGCCAGCAGCCTATCATCGGGGAAAACAGGGAGTGGAAACACCATATATTTT.

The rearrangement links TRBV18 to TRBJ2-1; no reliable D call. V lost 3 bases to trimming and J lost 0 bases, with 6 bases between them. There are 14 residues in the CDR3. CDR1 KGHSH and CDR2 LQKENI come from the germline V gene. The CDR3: CASSPTSSYNEQFF. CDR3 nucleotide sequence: TGTGCCAGCTCACCTACGAGCTCCTACAATGAGCAGTTCTTC. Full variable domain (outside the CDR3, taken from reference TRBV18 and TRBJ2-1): NAGVMQNPRHLVRRRGQEARLRCSPMKGHSHVYWYRQLPEEGLKFMVYLQKENIIDESGMPKERFSAEFPKEGPSILRIQQVVRGDSAAYFCASSPTSSYNEQFFGPGTRLTVL.

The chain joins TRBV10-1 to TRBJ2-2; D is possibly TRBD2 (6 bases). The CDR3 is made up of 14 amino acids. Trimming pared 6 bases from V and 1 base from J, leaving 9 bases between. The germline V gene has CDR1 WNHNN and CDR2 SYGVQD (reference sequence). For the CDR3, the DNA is TGCGCCAGCAGCCTGGGGGGGAACACCGGGGAGCTGTTTTTT. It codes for CASSLGGNTGELFF.